The T cell receptor (beta chain) under discussion was sequenced for a study of siplizumab effects on memory and regulatory T cells. Libraries were prepared by immunoSEQ multiplex PCR; TCRdb keeps only in-frame clonotypes and omits some of them. The sample includes 92,000 or so clones, about nine tenths of them seen just once. This clone appeared a single time. The antigen remains undetermined. General study points: Roughly 80-97% of dividing CD4+ or CD8+ clones were without an attributable naive or memory phenotype.

Input material: CD4+ T cells sorted from blood. The TCR originated in a human donor in good health.

The CDR3 DNA reads TGTGCCATCAGTGAGTCGACTCAGGGCGGGTACTACAATGAGCAGTTCTTC. Amino acids: CAISESTQGGYYNEQFF. The gene calls are TRBV10-3 and TRBJ2-1; D might be TRBD1 or TRBD2, each matching 5 bases. The CDR3 has 17 amino acids. V gave up 0 bases and J gave up 3 bases, with 15 bases separating them. Germline V lookup: CDR1 ENHRY, CDR2 SYGVKD.